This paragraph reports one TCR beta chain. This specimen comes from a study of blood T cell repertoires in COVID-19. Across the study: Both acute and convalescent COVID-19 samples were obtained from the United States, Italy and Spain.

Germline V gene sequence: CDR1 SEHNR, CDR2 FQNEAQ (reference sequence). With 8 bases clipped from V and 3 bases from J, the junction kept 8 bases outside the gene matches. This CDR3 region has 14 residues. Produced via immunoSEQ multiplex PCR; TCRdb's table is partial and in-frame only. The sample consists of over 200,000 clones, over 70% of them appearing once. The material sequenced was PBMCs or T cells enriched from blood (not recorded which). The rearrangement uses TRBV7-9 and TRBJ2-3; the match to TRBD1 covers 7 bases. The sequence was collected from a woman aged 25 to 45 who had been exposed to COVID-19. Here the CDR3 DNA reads TGTGCCAGCTCTCGAGGGGGCGGAACAGATACGCAGTATTTT. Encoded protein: CASSRGGGTDTQYF.